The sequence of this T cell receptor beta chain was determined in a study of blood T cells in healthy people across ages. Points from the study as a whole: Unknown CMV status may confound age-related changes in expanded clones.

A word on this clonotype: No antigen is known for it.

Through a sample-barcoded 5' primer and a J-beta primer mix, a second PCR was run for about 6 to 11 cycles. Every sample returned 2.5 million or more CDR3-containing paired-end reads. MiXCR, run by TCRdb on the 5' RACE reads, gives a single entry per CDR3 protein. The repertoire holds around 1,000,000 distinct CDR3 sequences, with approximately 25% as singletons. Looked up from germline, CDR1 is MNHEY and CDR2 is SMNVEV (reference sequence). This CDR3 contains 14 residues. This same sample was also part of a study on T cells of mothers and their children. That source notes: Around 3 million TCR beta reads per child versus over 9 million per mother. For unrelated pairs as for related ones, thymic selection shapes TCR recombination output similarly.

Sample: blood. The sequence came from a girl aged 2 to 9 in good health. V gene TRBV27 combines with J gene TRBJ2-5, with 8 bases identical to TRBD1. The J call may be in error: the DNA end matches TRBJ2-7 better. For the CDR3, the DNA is TGTGCCAGCAGTTATACAGGGGGGAACTACGAGCAGTACTTC. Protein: CASSYTGGNYEQYF.